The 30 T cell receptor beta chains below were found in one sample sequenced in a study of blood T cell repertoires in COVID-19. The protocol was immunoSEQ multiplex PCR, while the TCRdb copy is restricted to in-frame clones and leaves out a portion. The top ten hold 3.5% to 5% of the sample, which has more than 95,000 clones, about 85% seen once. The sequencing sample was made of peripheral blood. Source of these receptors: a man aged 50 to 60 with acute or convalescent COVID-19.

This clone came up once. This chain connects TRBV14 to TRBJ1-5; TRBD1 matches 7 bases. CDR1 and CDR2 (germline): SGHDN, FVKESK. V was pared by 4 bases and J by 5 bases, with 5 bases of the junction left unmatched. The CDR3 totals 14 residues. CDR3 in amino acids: CASSLTGADQPQHF. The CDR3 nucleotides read TGTGCCAGCAGCCTAACAGGGGCTGATCAGCCCCAGCATTTT.

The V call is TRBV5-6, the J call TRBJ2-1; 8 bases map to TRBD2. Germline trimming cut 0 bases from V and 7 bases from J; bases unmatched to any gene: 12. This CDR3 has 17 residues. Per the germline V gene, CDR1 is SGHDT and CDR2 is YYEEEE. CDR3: CASSLAGGGRPLNEQFF. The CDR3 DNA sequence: TGTGCCAGCAGCTTGGCTGGGGGCGGGAGGCCCTTGAATGAGCAGTTCTTC.

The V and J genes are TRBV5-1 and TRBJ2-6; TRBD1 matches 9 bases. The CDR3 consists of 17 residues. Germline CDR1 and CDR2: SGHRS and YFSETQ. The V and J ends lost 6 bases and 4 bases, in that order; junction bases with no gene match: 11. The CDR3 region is CASTNSRDRVGANVLTF. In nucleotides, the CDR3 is TGCGCCAGCACCAACTCCCGGGACAGGGTAGGGGCCAACGTCCTGACTTTC.

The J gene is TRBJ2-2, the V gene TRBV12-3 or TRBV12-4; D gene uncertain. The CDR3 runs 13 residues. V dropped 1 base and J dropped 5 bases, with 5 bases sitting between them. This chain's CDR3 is CASSLGRTGELFF. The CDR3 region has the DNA TGTGCCAGCAGTTTAGGGAGAACCGGGGAGCTGTTTTTT.

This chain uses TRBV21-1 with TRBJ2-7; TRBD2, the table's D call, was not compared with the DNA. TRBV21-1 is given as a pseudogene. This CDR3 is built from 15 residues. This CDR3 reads CASSKEHWYSYEQYF. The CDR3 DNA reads TGTGCCAGCAGCAAAGAGCACTGGTACTCCTACGAGCAGTACTTC.

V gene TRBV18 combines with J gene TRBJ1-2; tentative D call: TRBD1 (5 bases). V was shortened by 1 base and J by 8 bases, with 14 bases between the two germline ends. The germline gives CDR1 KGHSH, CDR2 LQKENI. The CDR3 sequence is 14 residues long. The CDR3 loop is CASSPRPGLEGYTF. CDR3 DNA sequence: TGTGCCAGCTCACCACGGCCGGGACTGGAAGGCTACACCTTC.

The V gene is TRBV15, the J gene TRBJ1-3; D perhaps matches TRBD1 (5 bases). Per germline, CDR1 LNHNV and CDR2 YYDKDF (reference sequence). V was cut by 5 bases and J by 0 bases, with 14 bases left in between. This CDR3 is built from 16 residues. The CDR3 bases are TGTGCCACCAGCGGGCGACAGTCTCGCTCTGGAAACACCATATATTTT. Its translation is CATSGRQSRSGNTIYF.

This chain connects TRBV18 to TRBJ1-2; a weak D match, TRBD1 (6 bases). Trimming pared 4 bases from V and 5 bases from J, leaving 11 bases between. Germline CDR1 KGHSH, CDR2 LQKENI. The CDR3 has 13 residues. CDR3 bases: TGTGCCAGCTCACGGACAGAGAATTATGGCTACACCTTC. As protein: CASSRTENYGYTF.

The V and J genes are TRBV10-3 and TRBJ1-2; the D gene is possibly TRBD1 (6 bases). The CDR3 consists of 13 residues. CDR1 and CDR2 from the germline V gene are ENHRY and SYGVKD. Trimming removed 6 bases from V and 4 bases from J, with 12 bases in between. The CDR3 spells CAIRDTGSYGYTF. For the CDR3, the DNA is TGTGCCATCAGGGATACAGGGTCCTATGGCTACACCTTC.

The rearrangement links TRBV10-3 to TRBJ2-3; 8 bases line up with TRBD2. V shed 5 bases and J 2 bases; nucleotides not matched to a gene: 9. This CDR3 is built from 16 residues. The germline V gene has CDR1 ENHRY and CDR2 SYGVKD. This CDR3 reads CAISQTSAQSTDTQYF. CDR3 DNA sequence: TGTGCCATCAGTCAGACTAGCGCCCAATCCACAGATACGCAGTATTTT.

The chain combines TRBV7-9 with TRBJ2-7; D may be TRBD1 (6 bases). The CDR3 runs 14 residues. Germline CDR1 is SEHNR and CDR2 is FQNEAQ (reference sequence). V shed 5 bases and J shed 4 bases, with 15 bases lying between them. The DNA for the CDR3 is TGTGCCAGCAGCCCGACAGGTCCTCGATACGAGCAGTACTTC. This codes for CASSPTGPRYEQYF.

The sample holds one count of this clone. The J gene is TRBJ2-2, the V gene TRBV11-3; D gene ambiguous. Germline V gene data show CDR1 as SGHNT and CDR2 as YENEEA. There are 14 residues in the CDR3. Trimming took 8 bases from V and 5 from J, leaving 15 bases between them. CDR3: CASYSSFVTGELFF. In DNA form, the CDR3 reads TGTGCCAGCTACTCTTCCTTTGTAACCGGGGAGCTGTTTTTT.

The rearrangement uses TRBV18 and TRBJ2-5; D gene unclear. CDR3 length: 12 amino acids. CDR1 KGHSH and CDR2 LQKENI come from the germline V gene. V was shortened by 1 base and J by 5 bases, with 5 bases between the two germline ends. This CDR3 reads CASSPRDETQYF. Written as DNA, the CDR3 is TGTGCCAGCTCACCACGAGATGAGACCCAGTACTTC.

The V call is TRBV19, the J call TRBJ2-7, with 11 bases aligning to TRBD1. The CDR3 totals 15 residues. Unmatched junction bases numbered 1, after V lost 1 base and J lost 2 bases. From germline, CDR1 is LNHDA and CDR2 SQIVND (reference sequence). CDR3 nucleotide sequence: TGTGCCAGTAGTATAGGGGGACAGGGGGCCTACGAGCAGTACTTC. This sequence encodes CASSIGGQGAYEQYF.

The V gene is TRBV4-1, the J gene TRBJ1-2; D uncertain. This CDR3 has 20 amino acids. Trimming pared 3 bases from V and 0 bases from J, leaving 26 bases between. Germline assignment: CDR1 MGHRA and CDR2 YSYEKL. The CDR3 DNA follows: TGCGCCAGCAGCCATCTCGGGGTGAGTGGCCATGGTAGGGCTAACTATGGCTACACCTTC. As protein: CASSHLGVSGHGRANYGYTF.

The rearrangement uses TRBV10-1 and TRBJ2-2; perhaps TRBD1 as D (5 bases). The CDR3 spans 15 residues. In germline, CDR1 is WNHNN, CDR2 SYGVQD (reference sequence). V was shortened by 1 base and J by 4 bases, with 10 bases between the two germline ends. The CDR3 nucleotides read TGCGCCAGCAGTGAGTTTAGGGGTGGCACCGGGGAGCTGTTTTTT. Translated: CASSEFRGGTGELFF.

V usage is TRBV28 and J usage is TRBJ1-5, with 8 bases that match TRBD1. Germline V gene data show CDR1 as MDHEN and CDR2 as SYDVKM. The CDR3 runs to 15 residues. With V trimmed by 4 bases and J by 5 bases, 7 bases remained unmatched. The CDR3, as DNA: TGTGCCAGCAGTTCCGCTGGGACAGGTCATCAGCCCCAGCATTTT. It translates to CASSSAGTGHQPQHF.

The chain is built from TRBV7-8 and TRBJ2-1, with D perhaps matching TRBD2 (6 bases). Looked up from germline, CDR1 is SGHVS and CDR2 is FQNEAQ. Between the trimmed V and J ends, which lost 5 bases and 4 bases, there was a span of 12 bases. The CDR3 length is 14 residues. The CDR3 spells CASSHLGGYNEQFF. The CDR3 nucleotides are TGTGCCAGCAGCCATTTGGGGGGTTACAATGAGCAGTTCTTC.

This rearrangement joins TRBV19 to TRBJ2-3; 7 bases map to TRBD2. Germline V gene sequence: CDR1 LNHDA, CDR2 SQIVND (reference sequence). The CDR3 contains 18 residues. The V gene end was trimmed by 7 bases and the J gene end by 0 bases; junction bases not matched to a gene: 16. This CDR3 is CASTNPRFGSGSTDTQYF. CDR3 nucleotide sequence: TGTGCCAGTACCAACCCTCGGTTCGGTAGCGGGAGCACAGATACGCAGTATTTT.

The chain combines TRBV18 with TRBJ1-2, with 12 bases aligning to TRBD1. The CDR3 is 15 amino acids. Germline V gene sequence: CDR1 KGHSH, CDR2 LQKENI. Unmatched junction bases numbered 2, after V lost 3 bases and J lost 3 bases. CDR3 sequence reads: CASSPGTGGYYGYTF. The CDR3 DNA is TGTGCCAGCTCACCTGGGACAGGGGGCTACTATGGCTACACCTTC.

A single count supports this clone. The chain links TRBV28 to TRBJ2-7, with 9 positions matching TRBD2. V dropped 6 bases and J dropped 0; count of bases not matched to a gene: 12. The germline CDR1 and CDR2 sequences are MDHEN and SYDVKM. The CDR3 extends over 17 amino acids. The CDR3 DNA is TGTGCCAGCAGCCTGAACCGGCAACTAGCGGGCTCCTACGAGCAGTACTTC. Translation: CASSLNRQLAGSYEQYF.

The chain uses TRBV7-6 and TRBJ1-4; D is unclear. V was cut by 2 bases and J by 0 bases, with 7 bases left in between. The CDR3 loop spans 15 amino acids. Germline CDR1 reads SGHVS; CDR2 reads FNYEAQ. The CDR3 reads CASSLNRATNEKLFF. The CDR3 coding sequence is TGTGCCAGCAGCTTAAACCGCGCAACTAATGAAAAACTGTTTTTT.

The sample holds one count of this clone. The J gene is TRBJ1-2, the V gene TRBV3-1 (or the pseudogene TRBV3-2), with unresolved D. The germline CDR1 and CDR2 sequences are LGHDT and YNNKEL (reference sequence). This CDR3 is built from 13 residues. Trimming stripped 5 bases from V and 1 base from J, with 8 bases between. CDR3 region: CASSFLLNYGYTF. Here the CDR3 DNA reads TGTGCCAGCAGCTTCCTACTTAACTATGGCTACACCTTC.

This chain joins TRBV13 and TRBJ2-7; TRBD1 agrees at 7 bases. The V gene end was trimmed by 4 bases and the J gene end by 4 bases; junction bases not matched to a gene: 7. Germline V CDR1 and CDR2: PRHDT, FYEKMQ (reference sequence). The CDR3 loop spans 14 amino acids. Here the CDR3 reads CASSYGTESYEQYF. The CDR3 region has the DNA TGTGCCAGCAGCTATGGGACAGAAAGTTACGAGCAGTACTTC.

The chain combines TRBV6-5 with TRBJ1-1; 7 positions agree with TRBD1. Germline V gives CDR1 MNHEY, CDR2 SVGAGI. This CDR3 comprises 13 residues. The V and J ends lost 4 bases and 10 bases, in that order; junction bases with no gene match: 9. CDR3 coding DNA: TGTGCCAGCAGTTCCCGACAGGGAGGTAGAGCTTTCTTT. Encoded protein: CASSSRQGGRAFF.

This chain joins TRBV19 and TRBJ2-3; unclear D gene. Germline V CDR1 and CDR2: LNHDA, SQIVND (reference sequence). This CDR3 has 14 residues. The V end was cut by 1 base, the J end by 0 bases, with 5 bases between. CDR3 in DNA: TGTGCCAGTAGTATAGGCAGGAGCACAGATACGCAGTATTTT. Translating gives CASSIGRSTDTQYF.

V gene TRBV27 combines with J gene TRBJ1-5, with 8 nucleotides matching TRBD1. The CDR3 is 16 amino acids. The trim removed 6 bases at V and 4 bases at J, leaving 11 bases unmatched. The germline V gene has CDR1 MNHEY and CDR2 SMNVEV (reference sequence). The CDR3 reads CASRTTTGAWNQPQHF. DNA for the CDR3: TGTGCCAGCAGAACTACGACAGGGGCTTGGAATCAGCCCCAGCATTTT.

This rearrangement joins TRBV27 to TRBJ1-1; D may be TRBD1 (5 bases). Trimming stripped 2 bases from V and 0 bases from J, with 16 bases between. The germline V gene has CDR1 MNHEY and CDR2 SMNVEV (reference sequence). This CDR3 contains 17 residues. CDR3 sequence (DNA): TGTGCCAGCAGTTTAAATGGGGGGTCGGGTATGAACACTGAAGCTTTCTTT. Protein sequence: CASSLNGGSGMNTEAFF.

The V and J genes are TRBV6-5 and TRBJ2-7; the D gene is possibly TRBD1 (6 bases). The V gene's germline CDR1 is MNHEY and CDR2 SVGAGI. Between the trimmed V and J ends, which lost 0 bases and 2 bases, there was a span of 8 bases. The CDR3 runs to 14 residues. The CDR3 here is CASSYSSGAYEQYF. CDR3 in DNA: TGTGCCAGCAGTTACTCCTCAGGGGCCTACGAGCAGTACTTC.

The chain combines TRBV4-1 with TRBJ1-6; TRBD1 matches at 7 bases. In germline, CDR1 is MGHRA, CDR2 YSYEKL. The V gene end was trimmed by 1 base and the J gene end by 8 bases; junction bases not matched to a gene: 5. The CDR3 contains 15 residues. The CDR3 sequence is CASSQGDRVYSPLHF. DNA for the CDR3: TGCGCCAGCAGCCAAGGAGACAGGGTTTATTCACCCCTCCACTTT.